What follows describes a single TCR beta chain. This clonotype was seen repeatedly, ten times or more. Its antigen is not yet known. Base-call qualities are not available, and no considerably larger clone is one nucleotide away. The data stem from a study of T-cell reconstitution after alpha-beta-depleted transplantation in children (dated by TCRdb to 2016 to 2017). Notes on the research overall: Using TCR repertoire profiling, the study followed T-cell immune reconstitution in a quantitative way in children after TCRalphabeta/CD19-depleted allogeneic hematopoietic cell transplantation.

Reading from cysteine to phenylalanine, the CDR3 counts 11 amino acids. Just CDR3 DNA is preserved here, 33 bases in frame from base 1. At the junction V is shortened by 2 bases and J by 8 bases, with 7 bases in between. Taken from the germline V gene (reference sequence), the CDR1 and CDR2 loops are DFQATT and SNEGSKA. Library construction relied on PCR. Instrument on record: Illumina HiSeq 2500. TCR libraries were prepared with molecular barcoding, using unique molecular identifiers to normalize TCRbeta repertoire quantification. TCRdb's own reprocessing of the public reads used fastp at Q25 and MiXCR and kept productive beta chains. Here each entry gathers all rows of one CDR3 protein and keeps the most common genes and DNA. This sample lists 240,000 or so distinct CDR3 sequences; approximately 12% were detected once. The top ten constitute around 2.5% of the sample.

Sequencing was performed on PBMCs from the stem cell graft donor, taken from the stem cell graft. The rearranged chain carries TRBV20-1 and TRBJ1-3, and TRBD1 may be the D gene, going by 5 matching bases. The receptor comes from a human donor who donated a stem cell graft to a child with acute lymphoblastic leukemia. The bases read TGCAGTGCTAGACAGGGATACACCATATATTTT. This translates into CSARQGYTIYF.